This T cell receptor (beta chain) was documented in a study of CD8 T cells in Susac syndrome. In blood CD8+ and CD4+ T cells, TCR beta underwent sequencing. It was healthy donors who served as the controls, matched for age and sex. Both CD4+ and CD8+ T cells were negatively isolated, and TEMRA cells underwent FACS enrichment. CDR1 and CDR2 from the germline V gene are SQVTM and ANQGSEA. Trimming left V 4 bases short and J 6 bases short, with 10 bases between. The CDR3 totals 12 residues. RNA was extracted with the RNeasy kit, and a quantity of 0.5 to 1 ug was reverse transcribed using random hexamers. The TCR beta CDR3 was amplified by immunoSEQ multiplex PCR across 54 Vbeta, 13 Jbeta. MiXCR, applied by TCRdb to the immunoSEQ multiplex PCR reads, yields one record per CDR3 protein. The table includes about 120,000 distinct CDR3 sequences, approximately 90% detected once.

The chain joins TRBV29-1 to TRBJ1-5, with D possibly being TRBD1 (5 bases). The origin of this receptor is a human donor in good health. Sequenced: CD8+ T cells from PBMCs. As DNA, the CDR3 is TGCAGCGTTGGCGGGACGGGTCAGCCCCAGCATTTT. Its protein is CSVGGTGQPQHF.